Sequencing of this T cell receptor beta chain was carried out in a study of shared clonotypes between healthy human individuals. Naive CD8 cells, CD45RO-negative and positively selected for CCR7, excluded terminally differentiated effector memory CD45RA+ cells. None of the donors, who were healthy HIV-negative adults, had recently had acute infections or vaccinations. TCRdb keeps only in-frame clones here, not all; method: immunoSEQ multiplex PCR. The repertoire holds roughly 850,000 clones, with about 96% as singletons. As to this clone: Its target is not known.

Overall study results and limits: Richness estimates generally favored naive over memory subsets.

The TCR comes from a man under 40 in good health. Sequenced sample: naive CD8+ T cells sorted from blood.

The CDR3 sequence: CASSPTGDSYEQYF. Here the CDR3 DNA reads TGTGCCAGCAGCCCAACAGGGGACTCCTACGAGCAGTACTTC. V usage is TRBV6-5 and J usage is TRBJ2-7, with 7 bases identical to TRBD1. The V segment lost 6 bases and the J segment 0 bases; nucleotides outside the gene matches: 5. The germline V gene encodes CDR1 MNHEY and CDR2 SVGAGI. The CDR3 spans 14 residues.